This entry lists 3 T cell receptor delta chains sequenced from one sample in a study of gamma-delta T cells after stem cell transplantation. TCRdb called clones anew from the RT-PCR reads with CATT. Among approximately 5,700 delta-chain clones, roughly 1.9% were seen once, and the ten largest hold roughly 19%. The specimen was gamma-delta T cells. The receptors stem from a human donor. It is not recorded whose cells these are; they may come from a transplant donor.

This clone turned up a few times. TCRdb's protein for this DNA is that of a much larger clone and differs from the translation at residue 10, likely a read error; the protein shown is the DNA translation. The CDR3 sequence is CACDLLGDRRTDKLIF. CDR3 sequence (DNA): TGTGCCTGTGACTTACTGGGAGATAGGAGGACCGATAAACTCATCTTT. The chain has TRDV2 and TRDJ1; possibly TRDD3 for D (6 bases). CDR1 is GEAIGNYY, CDR2 EKD, per germline. The V and J ends lost 3 bases and 2 bases respectively, with 18 bases between them. There are 16 residues in the CDR3.

This clone has a handful of counts. A much larger clone is a single base away; this may be a read error. The CDR3 DNA sequence: TGTGCCTGTGACATCTTAGAGGTGGGGGATACGCGATCCCCACACCCCCACACCGATAAACCCATCTTT. Translating gives CACDILEVGDTRSPHPHTDKPIF. J is TRDJ1 and V is TRDV2; 11 bases are a match to TRDD3. Germline V lookup: CDR1 GEAIGNYY, CDR2 EKD. The CDR3 has 23 residues.

Concerning this clone: The TCRdb protein comes from a much larger clone and disagrees with this DNA's translation at residue 4, likely due to a read error; the protein given here is derived from the DNA. The rearrangement uses TRDV2 and TRDJ1; 12 bases map to TRDD3. Germline trimming cut 5 bases from V and 1 base from J; bases unmatched to any gene: 7. Germline lookup yields CDR1 GEAIGNYY and CDR2 EKD. The CDR3 consists of 16 residues. The CDR3 region is CACGRLGDTATDKLIF. In nucleotides, the CDR3 is TGTGCCTGTGGCCGACTGGGGGATACCGCCACCGATAAACTCATCTTT.